This paragraph reports one T cell receptor beta chain. The DNA is left out, because the CDR3 cannot be placed on it with certainty; the CDR3 is given as TCRdb lists it. This entry comes from a study of T-cell reconstitution after alpha-beta-depleted transplantation in children. Unique molecular identifiers featured in how the TCRbeta library was prepared. MiXCR, run by TCRdb on the PCR reads, gives a single entry per CDR3 protein. The profile covers roughly 350,000 distinct CDR3 sequences, with around 10% appearing a single time and around 2.5% taken by the ten largest. The germline V gene encodes CDR1 MNHEY and CDR2 SMNVEV (reference sequence). The CDR3 sequence runs 15 residues, both termini included.

The clonotype comes from a human donor who donated a stem cell graft to a child with acute lymphoblastic leukemia. V is TRBV27 and J is TRBJ1-4. Sample: PBMCs from the stem cell graft donor, taken from the stem cell graft. The CDR3 reads CASWEGVQLMKNCFF.